The 32 T cell receptor beta chains given below trace back to one sample, sequenced in a study of T cells in Graves' hyperthyroidism and ophthalmopathy. Regions amplified from RNA transcripts were the TCR beta CDR3 regions. The TCR CDR3 first-round RT-PCR relied on the HTBI primer set. TCRdb processed the multiplex PCR reads anew with MiXCR; each CDR3 protein has one entry. The repertoire includes around 540,000 distinct CDR3 sequences, around 15% of them detected once, and 29% sits in the top ten. Sample: blood. The receptor set was obtained from a young woman with Graves' ophthalmopathy.

The J gene is TRBJ1-1, the V gene TRBV15, with D hard to call. The CDR3 totals 13 residues. Germline CDR1 is LNHNV and CDR2 is YYDKDF (reference sequence). The germline V and J ends were trimmed by 5 bases and 4 bases, with 11 bases remaining between them. The DNA for the CDR3 is TGTGCCACCAGCCCTACTGCGGTCACTGAAGCTTTCTTT. The encoded protein is CATSPTAVTEAFF. Based on the CDR3 plus reference TRBV15 and TRBJ1-1, the full variable domain is DAMVIQNPRYQVTQFGKPVTLSCSQTLNHNVMYWYQQKSSQAPKLLFHYYDKDFNNEADTPDNFQSRRPNTSFCFLDIRSPGLGDTAMYLCATSPTAVTEAFFGQGTRLTVV.

This clonotype has only a few counts. The chain carries TRBV20-1 and TRBJ2-1, with D hard to call. Trimming took 7 bases from V and 7 from J, leaving 5 bases between them. The length of the CDR3 is 9 residues. Germline-derived CDR1 and CDR2 are DFQATT and SNEGSKA (reference sequence). The CDR3 loop is CSVNNEQFF. The CDR3, as DNA: TGCAGTGTCAATAATGAGCAGTTCTTC.

There are many counts of this clonotype. This chain connects TRBV20-1 to TRBJ2-5; tentative D call: TRBD1 (6 bases). Between the trimmed V and J ends, which lost 2 bases and 4 bases, there was a span of 8 bases. CDR1 and CDR2 from the germline V gene are DFQATT and SNEGSKA (reference sequence). The CDR3 totals 12 residues. For the CDR3, the DNA is TGCAGTGCTAGACAGGGGAGAGAGACCCAGTACTTC. This codes for CSARQGRETQYF.

The sample holds a few counts of this clonotype. This chain connects TRBV28 to TRBJ1-5, with D hard to call. V dropped 7 bases and J dropped 15 bases, with 19 bases sitting between them. This CDR3 has 12 residues. Germline assignment: CDR1 MDHEN and CDR2 SYDVKM. CDR3 DNA sequence: TGTGCCAGCAACTCACTGGGCGGCGCTACGCATTTT. Translating gives CASNSLGGATHF. The full variable domain, in which reference TRBV28 and TRBJ1-5 provide the parts outside the CDR3, is DVKVTQSSRYLVKRTGEKVFLECVQDMDHENMFWYRQDPGLGLRLIYFSYDVKMKEKGDIPEGYSVSREKKERFSLILESASTNQTSMYLCASNSLGGATHFGDGTRLSIL.

Comments on this clonotype: A read error may be the cause here, since a much bigger clone is one base away. The chain combines TRBV6-5 with TRBJ2-7; 11 bases align to TRBD2. This CDR3 region has 15 residues. The V gene end was trimmed by 2 bases and the J gene end by 5 bases; junction bases not matched to a gene: 5. Germline V CDR1 and CDR2: MNHEY, SVGAGI. CDR3 nucleotides: TGTGCCAGCAGTTACCCCGAGACTAGCGGGAACGAGCAGTACTTC. Its protein product is CASSYPETSGNEQYF.

This clonotype was found many times. The J gene is TRBJ2-7, the V gene TRBV28; 8 positions agree with TRBD2. Germline loops: CDR1 MDHEN, CDR2 SYDVKM. V gave up 6 bases and J gave up 3 bases; unmatched junction bases: 7. CDR3 size: 14 residues. As DNA, the CDR3 is TGTGCCAGCAGCCGACTAGCGTTTAACTACGAGCAGTACTTC. This codes for CASSRLAFNYEQYF.

V gene TRBV10-3 combines with J gene TRBJ1-3, with a weak D call TRBD1 (5 bases). Germline V gene lookup returns CDR1 ENHRY and CDR2 SYGVKD. Trimming removed 7 bases at V and 1 base at J, with 8 bases between. The length of the CDR3 is 13 residues. The CDR3 is CAIKAGSGNTIYF. The CDR3 DNA sequence: TGTGCCATCAAAGCAGGGTCTGGAAACACCATATATTTT.

This clonotype appeared a few times. This rearrangement joins TRBV19 to TRBJ1-1, with D possibly being TRBD1 (5 bases). In germline, CDR1 is LNHDA, CDR2 SQIVND (reference sequence). Trimming removed 2 bases at V and 3 bases at J, with 10 bases between. This CDR3 region has 14 residues. CDR3 residues: CASSIQGGDTEAFF. The CDR3 DNA follows: TGTGCCAGTAGTATACAGGGAGGTGACACTGAAGCTTTCTTT.

This clonotype has a count of ten or more. CDR3: CAWSLNFHEQYF. DNA of the CDR3: TGTGCCTGGAGTCTCAACTTCCACGAGCAGTACTTC. V is TRBV30 and J is TRBJ2-7; D is uncertain. The CDR3 length is 12 residues. CDR1 GTSNPN and CDR2 SVGIG come from the germline V gene (reference sequence). V lost 2 bases and J lost 5, with 10 bases in between.

This clonotype was picked up a small number of times. This chain connects TRBV24-1 to TRBJ2-3; tentative D call: TRBD2 (5 bases). Between the trimmed V and J ends, which lost 5 bases and 2 bases, there was a span of 13 bases. Germline V gene lookup returns CDR1 KGHDR and CDR2 SFDVKD. There are 15 residues in the CDR3. The CDR3 coding sequence is TGTGCCACCAGTGTTTCAGCGGCTTCCACAGATACGCAGTATTTT. The encoded protein is CATSVSAASTDTQYF.

The rearrangement uses TRBV12-3 or TRBV12-4 and TRBJ1-1; D is possibly TRBD1 (6 bases). V dropped 6 bases and J dropped 4 bases, with 15 bases sitting between them. The CDR3 length is 14 residues. The CDR3 protein is CASRGGGGPTEAFF. The CDR3 DNA follows: TGTGCCAGCAGGGGCGGGGGGGGGCCCACTGAAGCTTTCTTT.

This clonotype showed up just a few times. V usage is TRBV14 and J usage is TRBJ1-6; TRBD1 agrees at 7 bases. The CDR3 spans 16 residues. Unmatched junction bases numbered 7, after V lost 0 bases and J lost 8 bases. The germline gives CDR1 SGHDN, CDR2 FVKESK. CDR3 sequence (DNA): TGTGCCAGCAGCCAAGATATGGGGACAGCCTATTCACCCCTCCACTTT. Translating it yields CASSQDMGTAYSPLHF.

This chain joins TRBV6-1 and TRBJ2-1; no reliable D call. The V and J ends lost 4 bases and 7 bases respectively, with 14 bases between them. The CDR3 length is 14 residues. CDR1 and CDR2 (germline): MNHNS, SASEGT. The CDR3 DNA follows: TGTGCCAGCAGTGGGACCCTAGGCCAAAATGAGCAGTTCTTC. Translation: CASSGTLGQNEQFF.

In regard to this clonotype: This sequence may be a read error, since a much larger clone differs from it by one base. The rearrangement links TRBV28 to TRBJ2-1; D call uncertain. CDR1 is MDHEN, CDR2 SYDVKM, per germline. This CDR3 has 13 residues. CDR3 loop: CASSSGIRREQLF. The CDR3 coding sequence is TGTGCCAGCAGTTCTGGTATCCGGCGTGAGCAGCTCTTC.

The CDR3 loop is CAWSFNGPGQYF. As DNA, the CDR3 is TGTGCCTGGAGTTTTAATGGGCCTGGGCAGTACTTC. V gene TRBV30 combines with J gene TRBJ2-7; no clear D gene. Trimming removed 2 bases from V and 9 bases from J, with 14 bases in between. This CDR3 is 12 amino acids long. The germline V gene has CDR1 GTSNPN and CDR2 SVGIG (reference sequence). The variable domain in full, completed from reference TRBV30 and TRBJ2-7, reads SQTIHQWPATLVQPVGSPLSLECTVEGTSNPNLYWYRQAAGRGLQLLFYSVGIGQISSEVPQNLSASRPQDRQFILSSKKLLLSDSGFYLCAWSFNGPGQYFGPGTRLTVT.

This clonotype appeared a few times. The gene calls are TRBV7-3 and TRBJ2-1, with D hard to call. Germline V lookup: CDR1 SGHTA, CDR2 FQGTGA. Trimming took off 5 bases at V and 4 bases at J, with 9 bases between the two ends. The CDR3 covers 13 residues. In nucleotides, the CDR3 is TGTGCCAGCAGCCACAGTTCATACAATGAGCAGTTCTTC. Translated: CASSHSSYNEQFF. The whole variable domain, remainder taken from reference TRBV7-3 and TRBJ2-1, is GAGVSQTPSNKVTEKGKYVELRCDPISGHTALYWYRQSLGQGPEFLIYFQGTGAADDSGLPNDRFFAVRPEGSVSTLKIQRTERGDSAVYLCASSHSSYNEQFFGPGTRLTVL.

The chain uses TRBV29-1 and TRBJ2-3; D not certain. Germline-derived CDR1 and CDR2 are SQVTM and ANQGSEA. With 4 bases removed from V and 0 bases from J, the gap between germline ends came to 11 bases. CDR3 length equals 14 residues. The CDR3 DNA follows: TGCAGCGTTGTCGTCGGGTTTAGCACAGATACGCAGTATTTT. Encoded protein: CSVVVGFSTDTQYF.

This rearrangement joins TRBV20-1 to TRBJ2-3; D possibly corresponds to TRBD2 (6 bases). This CDR3 spans 16 amino acids. Trimming left V 8 bases short and J 1 base short, with 22 bases between. Germline assignment: CDR1 DFQATT and CDR2 SNEGSKA (reference sequence). As DNA, the CDR3 is TGCAGTACAGGACGGGGGACCGCGTACCGCACAGATACGCAGTATTTT. It encodes CSTGRGTAYRTDTQYF.

This clonotype has at least ten counts. The chain is built from TRBV20-1 and TRBJ2-7; D is undetermined. The V gene's germline CDR1 is DFQATT and CDR2 SNEGSKA (reference sequence). V lost 0 bases and J lost 3, with 9 bases in between. This CDR3 is built from 13 residues. The CDR3 spells CSARDARNYEQYF. DNA for the CDR3: TGCAGTGCTAGAGACGCGCGGAACTACGAGCAGTACTTC.

Details on this clonotype: The conserved closing phenylalanine or tryptophan is absent in this CDR3, likely reflecting a read error. The chain uses TRBV6-5 and TRBJ1-6, with TRBD1 matching over 8 bases. Germline V gene data show CDR1 as MNHEY and CDR2 as SVGAGI. The CDR3 length is 15 residues. V shed 4 bases and J 6 bases; nucleotides not matched to a gene: 5. The CDR3 loop reads CASSSGQGPNSPLHV. The CDR3 nucleotides are TGTGCCAGCAGTTCTGGACAGGGCCCTAATTCACCCCTCCACGTT.

This clonotype has a count of ten or more. The chain uses TRBV7-2 and TRBJ2-7; possible D gene TRBD2, 5 bases. Germline CDR1 reads SGHTA; CDR2 reads FQGNSA. Trimming removed 4 bases from V and 4 bases from J, with 17 bases in between. The CDR3 is made up of 15 amino acids. The CDR3 bases are TGTGCCAGCAGCTCCAGGACTTTAACCTCTTACGAGCAGTACTTC. As protein: CASSSRTLTSYEQYF. Together with reference TRBV7-2 and TRBJ2-7, the CDR3 gives the full variable domain: GAGVSQSPSNKVTEKGKDVELRCDPISGHTALYWYRQSLGQGLEFLIYFQGNSAPDKSGLPSDRFSAERTGGSVSTLTIQRTQQEDSAVYLCASSSRTLTSYEQYFGPGTRLTVT.

The chain has TRBV19 and TRBJ2-7; D may correspond to TRBD1 or TRBD2 (5 bases each). The CDR3 covers 14 residues. Between the trimmed V and J ends, which lost 5 bases and 9 bases, there was a span of 20 bases. Germline CDR1 and CDR2: LNHDA and SQIVND (reference sequence). The CDR3 bases are TGTGCCAGTAGTGTCACAGGCCAACGTGGAGGGCAGTACTTC. Residues: CASSVTGQRGGQYF.

This rearrangement joins TRBV20-1 to TRBJ1-5, with D perhaps matching TRBD1 (5 bases). CDR3 length: 12 residues. V was cut by 5 bases and J by 1 base, with 6 bases left in between. The germline gives CDR1 DFQATT, CDR2 SNEGSKA (reference sequence). The CDR3 loop reads CSAPGSNQPQHF. The CDR3 nucleotides are TGCAGTGCTCCAGGGAGCAATCAGCCCCAGCATTTT.

The rearrangement joins TRBV12-3 or TRBV12-4 to TRBJ2-5; weak D call: TRBD2 (5 bases). CDR3 size: 14 residues. Deletions cut 4 bases from V and 2 bases from J, with 11 bases between. The CDR3 loop reads CASSSVAMQETQYF. As DNA, the CDR3 is TGTGCCAGCAGTTCCGTAGCGATGCAAGAGACCCAGTACTTC.

The sample holds many counts of this clonotype. The chain is built from TRBV15 and TRBJ1-1, with D maybe TRBD1 (5 bases). V gave up 5 bases and J gave up 0 bases, with 13 bases separating them. This CDR3 has 15 residues. The V gene's germline CDR1 is LNHNV and CDR2 YYDKDF (reference sequence). The CDR3 DNA follows: TGTGCCACCAGCCTCACCGGGGCACTGAACACTGAAGCTTTCTTT. Translated: CATSLTGALNTEAFF.

This clonotype was found many times. CDR3 nucleotides: TGTGCCAGCAGTTTTCGCCGAGGGGGGGGCAAGGAAGCTTTCTTT. This sequence encodes CASSFRRGGGKEAFF. The chain is built from TRBV12-3 or TRBV12-4 and TRBJ1-1; perhaps TRBD1 as D (6 bases). The CDR3 runs to 15 residues. Deletions cut 3 bases from V and 8 bases from J, with 19 bases between.

This chain uses TRBV7-9 with TRBJ2-1, with D unclear. CDR3 length: 11 residues. V was shortened by 10 bases and J by 1 base, with 5 bases between the two germline ends. The germline V gene encodes CDR1 SEHNR and CDR2 FQNEAQ (reference sequence). The CDR3 DNA sequence: TGTGCCATGAGTTCCTACAATGAGCAGTTCTTC. This encodes CAMSSYNEQFF.

As to this clonotype: A much larger clone is a single base away; this may be a read error. The chain recombines TRBV7-2 with TRBJ2-3, with 7 bases lining up with TRBD2. CDR1 SGHTA and CDR2 FQGNSA come from the germline V gene. The CDR3 has 15 residues. The CDR3 here is CASSQPGGNTDTRYF. The CDR3 region has the DNA TGTGCCAGCAGCCAACCGGGGGGTAATACAGATACGCGGTATTTT. The entire variable domain, with the rest obtained from reference TRBV7-2 and TRBJ2-3, is as follows: GAGVSQSPSNKVTEKGKDVELRCDPISGHTALYWYRQSLGQGLEFLIYFQGNSAPDKSGLPSDRFSAERTGGSVSTLTIQRTQQEDSAVYLCASSQPGGNTDTRYFGPGTRLTVL.

This clonotype was detected many times. The chain employs TRBV11-2 and TRBJ2-1; D is perhaps TRBD2 (6 bases). This CDR3 is 15 amino acids long. Germline-derived CDR1 and CDR2 are SGHAT and FQNNGV. V was cut by 4 bases and J by 4 bases, with 14 bases left in between. For the CDR3, the DNA is TGTGCCAGCAGCTCACGCTGGAGGGGTTACAATGAGCAGTTCTTC. Its protein product is CASSSRWRGYNEQFF.

This clonotype has a handful of counts. The gene calls are TRBV6-2 or TRBV6-3 and TRBJ1-2, with D tentatively TRBD1 (5 bases). This CDR3 has 14 amino acids. The V gene lost 4 bases and the J gene lost 1 base, with 10 bases spanning the gap. Germline CDR1 reads MNHEY; CDR2 reads SVGEGT. The CDR3 protein is CASSSRGSNYGYTF. In DNA form, the CDR3 reads TGTGCCAGCAGTTCTCGGGGCAGTAACTATGGCTACACCTTC.

The rearrangement uses TRBV19 and TRBJ2-5; 9 positions agree with TRBD2. The trim removed 5 bases at V and 7 bases at J, leaving 11 bases unmatched. Germline V gives CDR1 LNHDA, CDR2 SQIVND (reference sequence). The CDR3 extends over 15 amino acids. The CDR3: CASSLLAGPRRTQYF. CDR3 DNA: TGTGCCAGTAGTCTTCTAGCGGGACCCCGCCGGACCCAGTACTTC.

This chain links TRBV5-1 with TRBJ2-1; TRBD1 matches at 9 bases. Unmatched junction bases numbered 7, after V lost 5 bases and J lost 7 bases. Germline V lookup: CDR1 SGHRS, CDR2 YFSETQ. The CDR3 spans 14 residues. The CDR3 loop is CASRTGTGHNEQFF. CDR3 DNA: TGCGCCAGCAGGACCGGGACAGGGCATAATGAGCAGTTCTTC.